The present T cell receptor (beta chain) was sequenced within a study of cytotoxic CD8 clonotypes in ibrutinib-treated CLL. At the level of the study: Overall, 25 or so responses were partial and 2 complete; following median roughly 62 months, roughly 15 patients stayed remitted and approximately 12 progressed. After a median around 13 months on treatment (6 to 36), response samples were drawn. Regarding the study as a whole: Clonality was higher at ibrutinib response and returned toward baseline at progression.

Produced via immunoSEQ multiplex PCR; TCRdb's table is partial and in-frame only. Here the sample spans about 310,000 clones, roughly 85% being singletons. The CDR3 length is 13 residues. Germline CDR1 LGHNA, CDR2 YSLEER. V lost 1 base to trimming and J lost 9 bases, with 10 bases between them. This clone was found a few times. Its antigen is as yet unknown. The specimen was PBMCs, collected before ibrutinib treatment. This sequence joins TRBV4-3 and TRBJ2-1, with unresolved D. This receptor was taken from a human donor with chronic lymphocytic leukemia. The CDR3 region has the DNA TGCGCCAGCAGCCAAGTGTGGCTCCTTGAGCAGTTCTTC. Translated, it gives CASSQVWLLEQFF.